Listed below are T cell receptor beta chains from one sample, sequenced in a study of T cell responses to AZD1222 COVID-19 vaccine. The data were produced by immunoSEQ multiplex PCR, yet TCRdb's version contains in-frame clones alone and is incomplete. The sample has 130,000 to 150,000 clones; about 90% are singletons. This specimen consisted of peripheral blood, obtained 28 days after the second AZD1222 dose. The source is an adult who received the AZD1222 COVID-19 vaccine. Each CDR3 is given with its conserved first and last residue. The order of the fields is D gene, J gene, clone size, V gene, CDR3 DNA, CDR3 protein. The D gene is left open where the match is weak. Clone size is shown for a subset of rows, as once, few, many or a class of expanded clone.

d_gene: -; j_gene: TRBJ2-1; abundance: -; v_gene: TRBV19; CDR3nt: TGTGCCAGTACCAAACGGGGGACCTCGAGCTCCTACAATGAGCAGTTCTTC; CDR3aa: CASTKRGTSSSYNEQFF
d_gene: TRBD2; j_gene: TRBJ2-7; abundance: -; v_gene: TRBV19; CDR3nt: TGTGCCAGTAAGGAGGGGAGGGGTTCTTTCTACGAGCAGTACTTC; CDR3aa: CASKEGRGSFYEQYF
d_gene: -; j_gene: TRBJ1-1; abundance: -; v_gene: TRBV29-1; CDR3nt: TGCAGCGTTGAAGACTCGGGACGGAGGAACACTGAAGCTTTCTTT; CDR3aa: CSVEDSGRRNTEAFF
d_gene: -; j_gene: TRBJ1-6; abundance: once; v_gene: TRBV19; CDR3nt: TGTGCCAGTAGTATAGGTAATTCACCCCTCCACTTT; CDR3aa: CASSIGNSPLHF
d_gene: -; j_gene: TRBJ2-2; abundance: -; v_gene: TRBV4-1; CDR3nt: TGCGCCAGCACTAACATAGGCGAGGGGGAGCTGTTTTTT; CDR3aa: CASTNIGEGELFF
d_gene: -; j_gene: TRBJ1-1; abundance: -; v_gene: TRBV30; CDR3nt: TGTGCCTGGAGTGTCGGCGGGGGCACTGAAGCTTTCTTT; CDR3aa: CAWSVGGGTEAFF
d_gene: -; j_gene: TRBJ1-3; abundance: -; v_gene: TRBV11-3; CDR3nt: TGTGCCAGCAGCTTATCCAGGGTAGGCTCTGGAAACACCATATATTTT; CDR3aa: CASSLSRVGSGNTIYF
d_gene: -; j_gene: TRBJ1-1; abundance: -; v_gene: TRBV15; CDR3nt: TGTGCCACCAGCGCTACTCGGAACACTGAAGCTTTCTTT; CDR3aa: CATSATRNTEAFF
d_gene: -; j_gene: TRBJ2-4; abundance: -; v_gene: TRBV2; CDR3nt: TGTGCCAGCAGGGGGTTTGAGGGGGTGGCCGCCAAAAACATTCAGTACTTC; CDR3aa: CASRGFEGVAAKNIQYF
d_gene: -; j_gene: TRBJ1-2; abundance: -; v_gene: TRBV9; CDR3nt: TGTGCCAGCAGCGCGGGACGGAATAACTATGGCTACACCTTC; CDR3aa: CASSAGRNNYGYTF
d_gene: -; j_gene: TRBJ2-3; abundance: -; v_gene: TRBV3-1/TRBV3-2; CDR3nt: TGTGCCAGCACATTAAAGGACAGAGAGAATACGCAGTATTTT; CDR3aa: CASTLKDRENTQYF
d_gene: TRBD2; j_gene: TRBJ2-3; abundance: -; v_gene: TRBV14; CDR3nt: TGTGCCAGCAGCCGCAAGGGCGGGGGGGCCCTTATGCTTAGCACAGATACGCAGTATTTT; CDR3aa: CASSRKGGGALMLSTDTQYF
d_gene: TRBD2; j_gene: TRBJ2-7; abundance: -; v_gene: TRBV6-5; CDR3nt: TGTGCCAGCACCGTAGTAGCGGGAGGGCCTTACGAGCAGTACTTC; CDR3aa: CASTVVAGGPYEQYF
d_gene: TRBD2; j_gene: TRBJ2-1; abundance: -; v_gene: TRBV11-2; CDR3nt: TGTGCCAGCAGTTCGGGACTAGCGGGAGGGGGTAATGAGCAGTTCTTC; CDR3aa: CASSSGLAGGGNEQFF
d_gene: -; j_gene: TRBJ2-7; abundance: -; v_gene: TRBV6-5; CDR3nt: TGTGCCAGCAGCCGAGGGGGATACTCCTACGAGCAGTACTTC; CDR3aa: CASSRGGYSYEQYF
d_gene: TRBD1; j_gene: TRBJ1-5; abundance: -; v_gene: TRBV19; CDR3nt: TGTGCCAGTAAAATTGGGACAGGGGTTAGCAATCAGCCCCAGCATTTT; CDR3aa: CASKIGTGVSNQPQHF
d_gene: TRBD1; j_gene: TRBJ1-2; abundance: -; v_gene: TRBV6-5; CDR3nt: TGTGCCACCCGAGGGGGCGCGGATGGCTACACCTTC; CDR3aa: CATRGGADGYTF
d_gene: TRBD1; j_gene: TRBJ1-2; abundance: once; v_gene: TRBV5-8; CDR3nt: TGTGCCAGCAGCCCGCCGTGGACAGGGTGGGACTATGGCTACACCTTC; CDR3aa: CASSPPWTGWDYGYTF
d_gene: -; j_gene: TRBJ2-1; abundance: -; v_gene: TRBV7-3; CDR3nt: TGTGCCAGCAGCCCTGGTGGCAGATGGAATGAGCAGTTCTTC; CDR3aa: CASSPGGRWNEQFF
d_gene: TRBD1; j_gene: TRBJ2-1; abundance: -; v_gene: TRBV10-3; CDR3nt: TGTGCCACCCGACAGGGGATTGGTCCTAATGAGCAGTTCTTC; CDR3aa: CATRQGIGPNEQFF
d_gene: TRBD2; j_gene: TRBJ2-7; abundance: -; v_gene: TRBV7-2; CDR3nt: TGTGCCAGCAGCTTAGCCGGTGCGGGAGGGCCTGGGTACGAGCAGTACTTC; CDR3aa: CASSLAGAGGPGYEQYF
d_gene: -; j_gene: TRBJ2-3; abundance: -; v_gene: TRBV5-6; CDR3nt: TGTGCCAGCAGCCCCCCCGTTGGGGTCAGAGATACGCAGTATTTT; CDR3aa: CASSPPVGVRDTQYF
d_gene: -; j_gene: TRBJ2-3; abundance: -; v_gene: TRBV5-8; CDR3nt: TGTGCCAGCAGCTTGAAACAAAACAGAGGAGATACGCAGTATTTT; CDR3aa: CASSLKQNRGDTQYF
d_gene: TRBD1; j_gene: TRBJ1-2; abundance: -; v_gene: TRBV30; CDR3nt: TGTGCCTGGAGTGTGACAGGGGGAAGGGGTGGCTACACCTTC; CDR3aa: CAWSVTGGRGGYTF
d_gene: -; j_gene: TRBJ2-1; abundance: once; v_gene: TRBV3-1/TRBV3-2; CDR3nt: TGTGCCAGCAGCCAGCGACAGACCTACAATGAGCAGTTCTTC; CDR3aa: CASSQRQTYNEQFF
d_gene: -; j_gene: TRBJ1-3; abundance: -; v_gene: TRBV9; CDR3nt: TGTGCCAGCAGCGTCGGAGGACTTACTGCCTCTGGAAACACCATATATTTT; CDR3aa: CASSVGGLTASGNTIYF
d_gene: TRBD1; j_gene: TRBJ2-7; abundance: -; v_gene: TRBV19; CDR3nt: TGTGCCAGTAGCGAACAGGGGGCCGGCGAGCAGTACTTC; CDR3aa: CASSEQGAGEQYF
d_gene: -; j_gene: TRBJ2-1; abundance: -; v_gene: TRBV12-2; CDR3nt: TGTGCAAGTCGCTTAGTCGCGGCCTCCTCGCCCTACAATGAGCAGTTCTTC; CDR3aa: CASRLVAASSPYNEQFF
d_gene: TRBD1; j_gene: TRBJ1-4; abundance: -; v_gene: TRBV7-8; CDR3nt: TGTGCCAGCAGCTTTACCCCGGGACAGGGACATGAAAAACTGTTTTTT; CDR3aa: CASSFTPGQGHEKLFF
d_gene: TRBD1; j_gene: TRBJ1-4; abundance: -; v_gene: TRBV4-3; CDR3nt: TGCGCCAGCAGCCAAGTCGCGACAGGGTGGGGTGAAAAACTGTTTTTT; CDR3aa: CASSQVATGWGEKLFF
d_gene: -; j_gene: TRBJ1-3; abundance: -; v_gene: TRBV30; CDR3nt: TGTGCCTGGGCCGTCGACGGGGGGACAAGCTCTGGAAACACCATATATTTT; CDR3aa: CAWAVDGGTSSGNTIYF
d_gene: -; j_gene: TRBJ1-1; abundance: -; v_gene: TRBV25-1; CDR3nt: TGTGCCAGCAGAGGGGACGGTGGGGGCCATGAAGCTTTCTTT; CDR3aa: CASRGDGGGHEAFF
d_gene: -; j_gene: TRBJ2-5; abundance: -; v_gene: TRBV28; CDR3nt: TGTGCCAGCACCTCACCGGGATACCAAGAGACCCAGTACTTC; CDR3aa: CASTSPGYQETQYF
d_gene: -; j_gene: TRBJ1-3; abundance: once; v_gene: TRBV18; CDR3nt: TGTGCCAGCTCACTTCAGGGCGAGGCCTGGAACACCATATATTTT; CDR3aa: CASSLQGEAWNTIYF
d_gene: -; j_gene: TRBJ2-7; abundance: -; v_gene: TRBV5-1; CDR3nt: TGCGCCAGCAGCCCCGGACAGATTAGTAAACGCTACGAGCAGTACTTC; CDR3aa: CASSPGQISKRYEQYF
d_gene: -; j_gene: TRBJ2-3; abundance: -; v_gene: TRBV18; CDR3nt: TGTGCCAGCTCACCGAGCGGACGGTTGGATACGCAGTATTTT; CDR3aa: CASSPSGRLDTQYF
d_gene: -; j_gene: TRBJ2-5; abundance: -; v_gene: TRBV2; CDR3nt: TGTGCCAGCAGGACCAGGGGGGGCGAGACCCAGTACTTC; CDR3aa: CASRTRGGETQYF
d_gene: TRBD1; j_gene: TRBJ1-1; abundance: -; v_gene: TRBV7-9; CDR3nt: TGTGCCAGTATGGACAGGGTCTACACTGAAGCTTTCTTT; CDR3aa: CASMDRVYTEAFF
d_gene: -; j_gene: TRBJ1-5; abundance: few; v_gene: TRBV2; CDR3nt: TGTGCCAGCAGTGGTGGGATTGTGGGTCAGGGCAATCAGCCCCAGCATTTT; CDR3aa: CASSGGIVGQGNQPQHF
d_gene: -; j_gene: TRBJ2-1; abundance: -; v_gene: TRBV11-3; CDR3nt: TGTGCCAGCAGCTTAGTGGGTCGGGGGCTATTAAACAATGAGCAGTTCTTC; CDR3aa: CASSLVGRGLLNNEQFF
d_gene: -; j_gene: TRBJ2-7; abundance: -; v_gene: TRBV3-1/TRBV3-2; CDR3nt: TGTGCCAGCAGCCAAGAAATGGTCCGTACCTACGAGCAGTACTTC; CDR3aa: CASSQEMVRTYEQYF
d_gene: TRBD1; j_gene: TRBJ1-6; abundance: -; v_gene: TRBV6-5; CDR3nt: TGTGCCAGCAGTCCCCGGGACAGTAATTCACCCCTCCACTTT; CDR3aa: CASSPRDSNSPLHF
d_gene: TRBD1; j_gene: TRBJ1-5; abundance: -; v_gene: TRBV7-8; CDR3nt: TGTGCCAGCGGGCCATACAGGGGACGTCAGCCCCAGCATTTT; CDR3aa: CASGPYRGRQPQHF
d_gene: TRBD1; j_gene: TRBJ1-5; abundance: -; v_gene: TRBV7-9; CDR3nt: TGTGCCAGCAGCCCCGGGACAGGGAAGCAGCCCCAGCATTTT; CDR3aa: CASSPGTGKQPQHF
d_gene: TRBD2; j_gene: TRBJ2-1; abundance: once; v_gene: TRBV7-9; CDR3nt: TGTGCCAGCAGCCCCCCTAGCGGGAGGGCCCTAAATGAGCAGTTCTTC; CDR3aa: CASSPPSGRALNEQFF
d_gene: -; j_gene: TRBJ2-6; abundance: -; v_gene: TRBV30; CDR3nt: TGTGCCTGGAGTGTAGGAAGGGCTGGGGCCAACGTCCTGACTTTC; CDR3aa: CAWSVGRAGANVLTF
d_gene: -; j_gene: TRBJ2-1; abundance: -; v_gene: TRBV11-2; CDR3nt: TGTGCCAGCAGGTCCCGACCAGACGGGGGTATGCATGAGCAGTTCTTC; CDR3aa: CASRSRPDGGMHEQFF
d_gene: -; j_gene: TRBJ2-7; abundance: -; v_gene: TRBV19; CDR3nt: TGTGCCAGTAGTATAGCCAACTTCGCCTACGAGCAGTACTTC; CDR3aa: CASSIANFAYEQYF
d_gene: -; j_gene: TRBJ2-7; abundance: -; v_gene: TRBV7-9; CDR3nt: TGTGCCAGCAGCTTTCCAAGCTCCTACGAGCAGTACTTC; CDR3aa: CASSFPSSYEQYF
d_gene: -; j_gene: TRBJ1-5; abundance: once; v_gene: TRBV7-6; CDR3nt: TGTGCCAGCAGCTTAACAGGGACCAGCAATCAGCCCCAGCATTTT; CDR3aa: CASSLTGTSNQPQHF
d_gene: TRBD1; j_gene: TRBJ1-6; abundance: -; v_gene: TRBV19; CDR3nt: TGTGCCAGTAGCATCGGCCAGGGGGACGACAATTCACCCCTCCACTTT; CDR3aa: CASSIGQGDDNSPLHF
d_gene: -; j_gene: TRBJ2-1; abundance: -; v_gene: TRBV6-1; CDR3nt: TGTGCCAGCAGTGAACCCCCCAATGAGCAGTTCTTC; CDR3aa: CASSEPPNEQFF
d_gene: -; j_gene: TRBJ1-2; abundance: -; v_gene: TRBV19; CDR3nt: TGTGCCAGTAGGACGACAGGTTTCGGAGGCTACACCTTC; CDR3aa: CASRTTGFGGYTF